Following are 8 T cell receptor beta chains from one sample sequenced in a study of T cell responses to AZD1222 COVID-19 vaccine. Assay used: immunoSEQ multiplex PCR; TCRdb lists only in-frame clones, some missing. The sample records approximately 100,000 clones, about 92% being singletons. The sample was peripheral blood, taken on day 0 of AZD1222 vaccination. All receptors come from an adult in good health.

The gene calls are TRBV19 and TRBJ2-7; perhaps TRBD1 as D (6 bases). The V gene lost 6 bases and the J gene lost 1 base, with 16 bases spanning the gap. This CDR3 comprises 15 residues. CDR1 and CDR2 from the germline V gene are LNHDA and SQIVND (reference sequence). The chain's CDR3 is CASSKQGKKSYEQYF. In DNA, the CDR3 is TGTGCCAGTAGCAAACAGGGTAAGAAATCCTACGAGCAGTACTTC.

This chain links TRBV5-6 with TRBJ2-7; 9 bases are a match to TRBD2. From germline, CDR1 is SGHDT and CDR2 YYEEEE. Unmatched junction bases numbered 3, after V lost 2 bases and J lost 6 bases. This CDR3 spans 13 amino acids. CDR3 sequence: CASSFGGRGEQYF. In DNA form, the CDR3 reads TGTGCCAGCAGCTTCGGCGGGAGGGGCGAGCAGTACTTC.

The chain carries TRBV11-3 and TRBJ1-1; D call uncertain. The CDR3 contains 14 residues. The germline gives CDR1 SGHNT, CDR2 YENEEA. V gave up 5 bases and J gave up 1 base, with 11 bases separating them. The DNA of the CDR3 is TGTGCCAGCAGCCTGACGAGAGGGAACACTGAAGCTTTCTTT. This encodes CASSLTRGNTEAFF.

For the CDR3, the DNA is TGTGCCAGCAGTACCTACAGGGGGCCCTACGAGCAGTACTTC. Residues: CASSTYRGPYEQYF. The chain carries TRBV6-2 or TRBV6-3 and TRBJ2-7; 9 positions agree with TRBD1. With V trimmed by 5 bases and J by 2 bases, 4 bases remained unmatched. This CDR3 has 14 residues. The V gene's germline CDR1 is MNHEY and CDR2 SVGEGT.

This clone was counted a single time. The CDR3 bases are TGTGCCAGCAGTTGGCAGGGGGATGGTAATTCACCCCTCCACTTT. Protein sequence: CASSWQGDGNSPLHF. This rearrangement joins TRBV6-5 to TRBJ1-6, with 7 bases matching TRBD1. CDR1 and CDR2 (germline): MNHEY, SVGAGI. This CDR3 spans 15 amino acids. V was pared by 4 bases and J by 6 bases, with 6 bases of the junction left unmatched.

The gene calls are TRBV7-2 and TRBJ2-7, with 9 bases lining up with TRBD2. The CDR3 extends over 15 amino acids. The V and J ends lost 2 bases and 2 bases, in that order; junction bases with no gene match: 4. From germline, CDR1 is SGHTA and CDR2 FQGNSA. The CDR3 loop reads CASSLLSGGPYEQYF. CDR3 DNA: TGTGCCAGCAGCTTACTTAGCGGGGGTCCCTACGAGCAGTACTTC. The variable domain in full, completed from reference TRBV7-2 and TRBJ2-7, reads GAGVSQSPSNKVTEKGKDVELRCDPISGHTALYWYRQSLGQGLEFLIYFQGNSAPDKSGLPSDRFSAERTGGSVSTLTIQRTQQEDSAVYLCASSLLSGGPYEQYFGPGTRLTVT.

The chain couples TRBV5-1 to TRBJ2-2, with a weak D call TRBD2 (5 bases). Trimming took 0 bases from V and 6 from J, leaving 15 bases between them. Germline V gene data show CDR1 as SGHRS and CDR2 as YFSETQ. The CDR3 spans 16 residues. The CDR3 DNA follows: TGCGCCAGCAGCTTGGGCCCCGGGGAAGGCGCCGGGGAGCTGTTTTTT. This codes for CASSLGPGEGAGELFF.

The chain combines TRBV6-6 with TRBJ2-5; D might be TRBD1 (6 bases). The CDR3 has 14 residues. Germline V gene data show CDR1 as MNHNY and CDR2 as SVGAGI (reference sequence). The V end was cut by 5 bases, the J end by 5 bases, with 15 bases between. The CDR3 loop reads CASSPDRHGETQYF. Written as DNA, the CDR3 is TGTGCCAGCAGTCCTGACAGGCACGGGGAGACCCAGTACTTC.